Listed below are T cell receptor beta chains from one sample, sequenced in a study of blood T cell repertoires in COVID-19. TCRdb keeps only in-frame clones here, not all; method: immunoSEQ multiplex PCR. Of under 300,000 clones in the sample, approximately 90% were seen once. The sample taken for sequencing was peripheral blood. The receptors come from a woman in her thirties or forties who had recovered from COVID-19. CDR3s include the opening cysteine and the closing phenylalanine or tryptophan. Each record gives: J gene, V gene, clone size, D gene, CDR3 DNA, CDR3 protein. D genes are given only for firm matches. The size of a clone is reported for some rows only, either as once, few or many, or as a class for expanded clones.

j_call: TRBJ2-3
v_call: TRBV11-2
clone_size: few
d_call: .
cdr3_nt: TGTGCCAGCAGCTTATCTCCTAGCTTTGGAGCAGATACGCAGTATTTT
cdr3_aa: CASSLSPSFGADTQYF

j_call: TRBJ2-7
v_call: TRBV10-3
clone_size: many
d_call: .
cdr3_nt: TGTGCCATCAGGGACAGTGCCTACGAGCAGTACTTC
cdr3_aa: CAIRDSAYEQYF

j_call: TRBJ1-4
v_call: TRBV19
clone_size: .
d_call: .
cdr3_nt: TGTGCCACCTCCGCCCCGGGGGATTATAATGAAAAACTGTTTTTT
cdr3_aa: CATSAPGDYNEKLFF

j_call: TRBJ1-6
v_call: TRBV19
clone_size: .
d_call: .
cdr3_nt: TGTGCCAGTAGTATAGGAAAGACGGGGGACCGACCCCTCCACTTT
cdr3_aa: CASSIGKTGDRPLHF

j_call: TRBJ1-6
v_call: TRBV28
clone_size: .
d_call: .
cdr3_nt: TGTGCCAGCAGTTTGAGCGGTCGGTCACCCCTCCACTTT
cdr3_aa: CASSLSGRSPLHF

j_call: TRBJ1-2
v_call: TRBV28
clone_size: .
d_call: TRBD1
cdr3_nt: TGTGCCAGCAGGCCGACAGGGTTCAACTATGGCTACACCTTC
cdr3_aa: CASRPTGFNYGYTF

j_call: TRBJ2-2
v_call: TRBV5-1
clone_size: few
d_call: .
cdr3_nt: TGCGCCAGCAGCCCTGGACTATTTGGGGGCACCGGGGAGCTGTTTTTT
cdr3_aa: CASSPGLFGGTGELFF

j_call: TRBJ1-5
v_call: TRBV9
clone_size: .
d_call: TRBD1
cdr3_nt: TGTGCCAGCAGCCTGACAGGGGGAGTGGGGCAGCCCCAGCATTTT
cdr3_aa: CASSLTGGVGQPQHF

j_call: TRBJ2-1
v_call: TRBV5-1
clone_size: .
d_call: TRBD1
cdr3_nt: TGCGCCAGCAGTCCCGGGACAGGGAGCTCCTACAATGAGCAGTTCTTC
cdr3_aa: CASSPGTGSSYNEQFF

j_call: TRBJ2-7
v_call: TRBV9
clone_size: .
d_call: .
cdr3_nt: TGTGCCAGCAGCGTAGGTCTGCGGGCGAGCTCCTACGAGCAGTACTTC
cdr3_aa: CASSVGLRASSYEQYF

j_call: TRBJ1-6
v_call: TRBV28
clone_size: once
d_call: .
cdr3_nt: TGTGCCAGCAAATTGCCACGAGGGCAAAAGTCACCCCTCCACTTT
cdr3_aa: CASKLPRGQKSPLHF

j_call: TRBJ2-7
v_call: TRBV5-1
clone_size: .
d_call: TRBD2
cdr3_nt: TGCGCCAGCAGCTTGGGGGACTACTCCTACGAGCAGTACTTC
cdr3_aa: CASSLGDYSYEQYF

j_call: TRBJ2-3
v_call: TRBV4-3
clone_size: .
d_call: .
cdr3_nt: TGCGCCAGCAGCCAAGGTTCTGTGGGGCCAGATACGCAGTATTTT
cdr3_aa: CASSQGSVGPDTQYF

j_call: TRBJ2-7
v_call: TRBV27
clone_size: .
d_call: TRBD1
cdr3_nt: TGTGCCAGCAGTTCCTCCGGGACAGGGGGACTCGAGCAGTACTTC
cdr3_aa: CASSSSGTGGLEQYF

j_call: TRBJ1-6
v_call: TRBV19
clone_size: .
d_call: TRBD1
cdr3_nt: TGTGCCAGTAGTAAAAAGCCCCCCCAGGGGGCCGAAAATTCACCCCTCCACTTT
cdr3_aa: CASSKKPPQGAENSPLHF

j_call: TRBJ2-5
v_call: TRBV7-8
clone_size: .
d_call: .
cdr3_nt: TGTGCCAGCAGCTTTAGGTCAGGGAACCAAGAGACCCAGTACTTC
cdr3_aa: CASSFRSGNQETQYF

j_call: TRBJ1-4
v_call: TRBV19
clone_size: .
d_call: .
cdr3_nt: TGTGCCAGTAGTATGGCAGGGCGAAGCGAAAAACTGTTTTTT
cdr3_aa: CASSMAGRSEKLFF

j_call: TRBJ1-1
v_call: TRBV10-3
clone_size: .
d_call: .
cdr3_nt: TGTGCCATCAGTAGGGGTGACCTGAACACTGAAGCTTTCTTT
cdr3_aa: CAISRGDLNTEAFF

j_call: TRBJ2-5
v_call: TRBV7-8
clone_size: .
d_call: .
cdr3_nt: TGTGCCAGCAGGGGGCCGGGTGGGGAGACCCAGTACTTC
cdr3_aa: CASRGPGGETQYF